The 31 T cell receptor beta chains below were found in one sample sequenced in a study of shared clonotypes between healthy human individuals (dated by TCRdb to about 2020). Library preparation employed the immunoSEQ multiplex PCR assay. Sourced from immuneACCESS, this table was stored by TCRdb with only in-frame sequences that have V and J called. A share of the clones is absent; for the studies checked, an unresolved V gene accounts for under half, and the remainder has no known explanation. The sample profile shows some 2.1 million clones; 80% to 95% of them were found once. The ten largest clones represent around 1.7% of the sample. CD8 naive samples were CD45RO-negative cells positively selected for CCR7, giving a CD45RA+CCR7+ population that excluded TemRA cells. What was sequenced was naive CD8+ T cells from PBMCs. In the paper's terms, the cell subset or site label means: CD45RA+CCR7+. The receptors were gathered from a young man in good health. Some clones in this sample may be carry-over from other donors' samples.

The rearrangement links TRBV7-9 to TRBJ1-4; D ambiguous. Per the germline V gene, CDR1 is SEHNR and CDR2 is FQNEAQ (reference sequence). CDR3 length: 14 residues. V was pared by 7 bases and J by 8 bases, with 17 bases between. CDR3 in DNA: TGTGCCAGCAAACCAGCAGTGGCGGGGGAAAAACTGTTTTTT. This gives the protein CASKPAVAGEKLFF.

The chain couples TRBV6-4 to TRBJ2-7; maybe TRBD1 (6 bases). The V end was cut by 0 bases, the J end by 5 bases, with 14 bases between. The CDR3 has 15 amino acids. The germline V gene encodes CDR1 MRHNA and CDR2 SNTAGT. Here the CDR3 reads CASSDSGGEHHEQYF. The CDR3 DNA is TGTGCCAGCAGTGACTCTGGGGGCGAACACCACGAGCAGTACTTC.

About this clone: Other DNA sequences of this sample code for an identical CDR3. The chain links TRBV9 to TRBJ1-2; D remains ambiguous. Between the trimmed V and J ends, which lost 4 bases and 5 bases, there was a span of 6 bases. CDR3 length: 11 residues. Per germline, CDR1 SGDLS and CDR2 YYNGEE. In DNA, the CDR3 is TGTGCCAGCAGCACAGATTATGGCTACACCTTC. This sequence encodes CASSTDYGYTF.

The CDR3 loop is CASSPAFGPDNEKLFF. The CDR3 bases are TGTGCCAGCAGCCCAGCGTTTGGACCCGATAATGAAAAACTGTTTTTT. This rearrangement joins TRBV7-9 to TRBJ1-4, with unresolved D. The CDR3 runs 16 residues. In germline, CDR1 is SEHNR, CDR2 FQNEAQ (reference sequence). The ends were cut back, 5 bases at V and 4 bases at J, with 17 bases in the middle.

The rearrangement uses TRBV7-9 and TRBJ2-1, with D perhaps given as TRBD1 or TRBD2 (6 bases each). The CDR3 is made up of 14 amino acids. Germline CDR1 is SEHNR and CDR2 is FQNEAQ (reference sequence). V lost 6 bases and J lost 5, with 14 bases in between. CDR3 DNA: TGTGCCAGCAGAGGGGGGTCCGGGCACAATGAGCAGTTCTTC. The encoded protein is CASRGGSGHNEQFF. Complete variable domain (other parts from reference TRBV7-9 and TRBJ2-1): DTGVSQNPRHKITKRGQNVTFRCDPISEHNRLYWYRQTLGQGPEFLTYFQNEAQLEKSRLLSDRFSAERPKGSFSTLEIQRTEQGDSAMYLCASRGGSGHNEQFFGPGTRLTVL.

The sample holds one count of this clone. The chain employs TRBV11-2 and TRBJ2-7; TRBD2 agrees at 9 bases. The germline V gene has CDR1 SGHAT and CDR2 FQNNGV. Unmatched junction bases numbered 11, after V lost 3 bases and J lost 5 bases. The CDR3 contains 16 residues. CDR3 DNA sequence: TGTGCCAGCAGCTTCATAGCGGGAGTGTCTTCCCACGAGCAGTACTTC. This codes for CASSFIAGVSSHEQYF. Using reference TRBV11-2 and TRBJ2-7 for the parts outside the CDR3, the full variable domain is EAGVAQSPRYKIIEKRQSVAFWCNPISGHATLYWYQQILGQGPKLLIQFQNNGVVDDSQLPKDRFSAERLKGVDSTLKIQPAKLEDSAVYLCASSFIAGVSSHEQYFGPGTRLTVT.

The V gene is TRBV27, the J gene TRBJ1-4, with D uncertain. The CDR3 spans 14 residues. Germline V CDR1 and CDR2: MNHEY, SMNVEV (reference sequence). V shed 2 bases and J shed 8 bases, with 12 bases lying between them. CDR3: CASSLIGPGEKLFF. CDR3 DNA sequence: TGTGCCAGCAGTTTAATAGGGCCGGGGGAAAAACTGTTTTTT. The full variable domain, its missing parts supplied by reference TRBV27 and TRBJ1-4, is EAQVTQNPRYLITVTGKKLTVTCSQNMNHEYMSWYRQDPGLGLRQIYYSMNVEVTDKGDVPEGYKVSRKEKRNFPLILESPSPNQTSLYFCASSLIGPGEKLFFGSGTQLSVL.

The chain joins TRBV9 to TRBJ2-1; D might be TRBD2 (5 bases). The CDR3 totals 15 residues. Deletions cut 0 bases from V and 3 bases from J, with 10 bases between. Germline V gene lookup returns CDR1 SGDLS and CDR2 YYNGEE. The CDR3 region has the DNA TGTGCCAGCAGCGTAGGGGAGACACTCTACAATGAGCAGTTCTTC. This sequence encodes CASSVGETLYNEQFF.

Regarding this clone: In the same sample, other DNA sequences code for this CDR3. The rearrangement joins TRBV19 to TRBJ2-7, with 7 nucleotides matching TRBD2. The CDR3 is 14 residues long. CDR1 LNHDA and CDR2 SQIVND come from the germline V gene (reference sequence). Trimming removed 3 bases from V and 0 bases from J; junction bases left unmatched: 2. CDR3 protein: CASSIRGSSYEQYF. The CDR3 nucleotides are TGTGCCAGTAGTATCCGCGGGAGCTCCTACGAGCAGTACTTC.

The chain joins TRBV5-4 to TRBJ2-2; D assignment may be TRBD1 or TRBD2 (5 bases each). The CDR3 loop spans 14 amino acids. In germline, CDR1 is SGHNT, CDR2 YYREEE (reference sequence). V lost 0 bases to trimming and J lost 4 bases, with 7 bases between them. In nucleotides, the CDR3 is TGTGCCAGCAGCTTGGGGGGGTCCACCGGGGAGCTGTTTTTT. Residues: CASSLGGSTGELFF.

In nucleotides, the CDR3 is TGTGCCAGCAGGGTGGGGCACCTAGGGTCCTACAATGAGCAGTTCTTC. Protein: CASRVGHLGSYNEQFF. V is TRBV2 and J is TRBJ2-1; a weak D match, TRBD1 (5 bases). The V end was cut by 6 bases, the J end by 1 base, with 16 bases between. The CDR3 has 16 amino acids. Per the germline V gene, CDR1 is SNHLY and CDR2 is FYNNEI.

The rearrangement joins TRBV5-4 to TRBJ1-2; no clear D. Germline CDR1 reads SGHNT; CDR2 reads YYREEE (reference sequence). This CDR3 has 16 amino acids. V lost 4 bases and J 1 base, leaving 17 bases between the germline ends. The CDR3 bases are TGTGCCAGCAGCCTCAACCCCCTATCGAATAACTATGGCTACACCTTC. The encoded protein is CASSLNPLSNNYGYTF. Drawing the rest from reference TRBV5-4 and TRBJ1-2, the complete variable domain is ETGVTQSPTHLIKTRGQQVTLRCSSQSGHNTVSWYQQALGQGPQFIFQYYREEENGRGNFPPRFSGLQFPNYSSELNVNALELDDSALYLCASSLNPLSNNYGYTFGSGTRLTVV.

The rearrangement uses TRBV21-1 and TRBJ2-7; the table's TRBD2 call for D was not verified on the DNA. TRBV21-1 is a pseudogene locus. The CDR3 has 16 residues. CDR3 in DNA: TGTGCCAGCAGCGGCAAGCCGGGACTAGCCCACTTACAGCAGTACTTC. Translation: CASSGKPGLAHLQQYF.

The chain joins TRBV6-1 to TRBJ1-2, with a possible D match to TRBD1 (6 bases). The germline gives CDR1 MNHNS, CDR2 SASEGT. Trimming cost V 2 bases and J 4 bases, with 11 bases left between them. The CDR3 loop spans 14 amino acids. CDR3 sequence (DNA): TGTGCCAGCAGTGAACCGGACAGCAGCTATGGCTACACCTTC. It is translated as CASSEPDSSYGYTF.

As DNA, the CDR3 is TGTGCCAGCAGCTTTCCCGGGACTAGCAACGACGAGCAGTACTTC. Translating gives CASSFPGTSNDEQYF. The rearrangement joins TRBV7-2 to TRBJ2-7; 9 bases match TRBD2. CDR3 size: 15 residues. CDR1 and CDR2 from the germline V gene are SGHTA and FQGNSA. V shed 3 bases, J shed 5 bases, and the junction held 8 bases outside the gene matches.

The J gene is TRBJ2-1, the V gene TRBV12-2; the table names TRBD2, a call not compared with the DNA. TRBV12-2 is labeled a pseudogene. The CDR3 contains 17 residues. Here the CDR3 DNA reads TGTGCAAGTCGCTTCTCAAGCGGGAGGGCCCGGGTGGATGAGCAGTTCTTC. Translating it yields CASRFSSGRARVDEQFF.

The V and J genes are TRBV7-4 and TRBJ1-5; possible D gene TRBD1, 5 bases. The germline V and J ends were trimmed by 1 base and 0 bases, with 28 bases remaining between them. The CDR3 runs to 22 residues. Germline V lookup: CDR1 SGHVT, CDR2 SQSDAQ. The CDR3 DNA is TGTGCCAGCAGCTTAGGGTTTAGGGGCAGCCCTCGAGGGGAATATAGCAATCAGCCCCAGCATTTT. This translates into CASSLGFRGSPRGEYSNQPQHF.

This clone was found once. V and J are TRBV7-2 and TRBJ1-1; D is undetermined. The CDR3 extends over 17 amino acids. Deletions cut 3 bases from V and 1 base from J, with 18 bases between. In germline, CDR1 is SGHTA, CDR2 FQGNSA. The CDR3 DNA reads TGTGCCAGCAGCTTCGTCCTAGGAGAGAGCAGGAACACTGAAGCTTTCTTT. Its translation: CASSFVLGESRNTEAFF.

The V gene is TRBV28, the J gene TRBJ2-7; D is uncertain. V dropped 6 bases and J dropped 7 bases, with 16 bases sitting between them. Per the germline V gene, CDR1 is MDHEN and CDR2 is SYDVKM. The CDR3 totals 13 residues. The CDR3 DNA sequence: TGTGCCAGCAGCCCATTGAATTCTAGGGAGCAGTACTTC. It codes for CASSPLNSREQYF.

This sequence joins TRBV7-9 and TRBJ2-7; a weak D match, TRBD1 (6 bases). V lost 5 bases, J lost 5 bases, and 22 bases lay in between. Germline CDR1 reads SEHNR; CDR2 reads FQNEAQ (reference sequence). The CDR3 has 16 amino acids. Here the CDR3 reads CASSEKQGPPFHEQYF. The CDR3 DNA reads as TGTGCCAGCAGCGAGAAGCAGGGGCCCCCTTTCCACGAGCAGTACTTC.

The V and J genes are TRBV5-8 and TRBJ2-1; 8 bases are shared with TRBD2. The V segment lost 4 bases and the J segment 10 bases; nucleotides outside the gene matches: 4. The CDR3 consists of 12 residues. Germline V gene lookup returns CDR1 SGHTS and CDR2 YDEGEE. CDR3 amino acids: CASSPRGGEQFF. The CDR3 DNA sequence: TGTGCCAGCAGCCCTCGGGGGGGCGAGCAGTTCTTC.

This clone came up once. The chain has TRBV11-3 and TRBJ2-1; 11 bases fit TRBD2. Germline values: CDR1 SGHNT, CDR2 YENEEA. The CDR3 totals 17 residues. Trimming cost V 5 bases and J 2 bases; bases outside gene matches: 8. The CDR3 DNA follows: TGTGCCAGCAGCCCCGGGCTAGCGGGAGGCACCTACAATGAGCAGTTCTTC. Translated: CASSPGLAGGTYNEQFF.

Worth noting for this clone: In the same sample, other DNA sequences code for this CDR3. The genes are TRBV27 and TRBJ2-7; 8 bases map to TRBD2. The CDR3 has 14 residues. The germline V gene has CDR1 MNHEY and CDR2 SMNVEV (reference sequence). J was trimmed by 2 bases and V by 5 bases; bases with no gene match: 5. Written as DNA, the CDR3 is TGTGCCAGCAGTCTCGGACTAGCCGCCTACGAGCAGTACTTC. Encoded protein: CASSLGLAAYEQYF.

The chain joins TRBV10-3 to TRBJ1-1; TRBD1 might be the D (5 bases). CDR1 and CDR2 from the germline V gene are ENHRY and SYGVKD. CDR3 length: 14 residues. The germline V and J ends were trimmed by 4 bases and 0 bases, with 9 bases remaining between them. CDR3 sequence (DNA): TGTGCCATCAGTGCCTCGGACATGAACACTGAAGCTTTCTTT. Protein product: CAISASDMNTEAFF.

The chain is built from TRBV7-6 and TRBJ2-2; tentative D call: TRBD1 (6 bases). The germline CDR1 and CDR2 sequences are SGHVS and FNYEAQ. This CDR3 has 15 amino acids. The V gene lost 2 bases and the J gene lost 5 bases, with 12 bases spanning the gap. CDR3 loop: CASSLSAQGTGELFF. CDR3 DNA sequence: TGTGCCAGCAGCTTATCTGCCCAGGGGACCGGGGAGCTGTTTTTT.

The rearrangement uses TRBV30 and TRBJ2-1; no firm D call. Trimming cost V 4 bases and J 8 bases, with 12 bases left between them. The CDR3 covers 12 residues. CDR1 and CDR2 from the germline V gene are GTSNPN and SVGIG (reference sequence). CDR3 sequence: CAWMGSADEQFF. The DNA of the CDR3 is TGTGCCTGGATGGGCTCTGCTGATGAGCAGTTCTTC.

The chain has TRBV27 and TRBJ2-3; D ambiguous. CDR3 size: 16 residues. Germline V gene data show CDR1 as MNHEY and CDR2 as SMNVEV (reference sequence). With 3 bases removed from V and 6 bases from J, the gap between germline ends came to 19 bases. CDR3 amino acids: CASSLQTSAMGDTQYF. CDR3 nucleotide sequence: TGTGCCAGCAGTTTGCAGACTTCTGCCATGGGGGATACGCAGTATTTT.

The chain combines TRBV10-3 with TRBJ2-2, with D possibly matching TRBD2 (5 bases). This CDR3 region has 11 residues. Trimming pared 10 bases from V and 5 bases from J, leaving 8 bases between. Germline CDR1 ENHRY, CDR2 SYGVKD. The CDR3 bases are TGTGCCACTTCGGGGACCGGGGAGCTGTTTTTT. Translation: CATSGTGELFF.

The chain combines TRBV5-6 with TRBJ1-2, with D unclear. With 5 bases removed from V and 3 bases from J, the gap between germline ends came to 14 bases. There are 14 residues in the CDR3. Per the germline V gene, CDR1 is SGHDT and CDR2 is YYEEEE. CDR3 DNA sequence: TGTGCCAGCAGTTCGGACCTAATCGACTATGGCTACACCTTC. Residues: CASSSDLIDYGYTF.

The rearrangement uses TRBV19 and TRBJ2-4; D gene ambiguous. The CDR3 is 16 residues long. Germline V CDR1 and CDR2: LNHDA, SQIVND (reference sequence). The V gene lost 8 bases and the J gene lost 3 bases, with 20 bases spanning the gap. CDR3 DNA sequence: TGTGCCAGTCTTGGGATAGACCCCTTAAACAAAAACATTCAGTACTTC. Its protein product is CASLGIDPLNKNIQYF.

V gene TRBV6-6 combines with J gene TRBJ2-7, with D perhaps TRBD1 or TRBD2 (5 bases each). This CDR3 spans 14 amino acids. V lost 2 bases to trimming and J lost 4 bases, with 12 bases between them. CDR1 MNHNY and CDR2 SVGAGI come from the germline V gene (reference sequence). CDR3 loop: CASSYGDVSYEQYF. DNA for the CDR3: TGTGCCAGCAGTTACGGGGACGTTTCGTACGAGCAGTACTTC.